This T cell receptor (beta chain) is drawn from a study of blood T cell repertoires in COVID-19. Individuals aged roughly 18 to 90 years were recruited from some 26 US areas. Membership in each cohort depended on participant-reported clinical history. Either two negative PCRs, clearance, or symptom resolution qualified Cohort 3 donors as recovered. V was clipped by 6 bases and J by 4 bases; unmatched bases: 12. CDR3 length: 16 amino acids. Germline V gene lookup returns CDR1 KGHSH and CDR2 LQKENI. Study processing details: Reference gene primer amplification in the assay estimated nucleated cell counts. The assay was immunoSEQ multiplex PCR, and TCRdb's table has in-frame clones only and misses some. V, J and clone size were drawn from that table, and D and trimming were deduced from the DNA. The sample consists of some 300,000 clones, around nine tenths of them appearing once.

V and J are TRBV18 and TRBJ1-1; 9 nucleotides line up with TRBD1. The sequencing sample was made of PBMCs or T cells enriched from blood (not recorded which). The sequence was collected from a woman in her twenties or thirties who had recovered from COVID-19. The CDR3 nucleotides are TGTGCCAGCTCTCGTGGGACAGGGCTTGGTAGCACTGAAGCTTTCTTT. Translated: CASSRGTGLGSTEAFF.